Below, 25 T cell receptor beta chains from the same sample are listed, as sequenced in a study of blood T cell repertoires in COVID-19. Method: immunoSEQ multiplex PCR; TCRdb's copy keeps in-frame clones and lacks some. The sample includes tens of thousands of clones, 75% to 95% of them seen just once. Material: peripheral blood. These receptor sequences come from a human donor with active COVID-19. The donor label of this sample is uncertain.

CDR3 nucleotide sequence: TGTGCCAGCAGCTTATCCGTCGAAAAACTGTTTTTT. It specifies CASSLSVEKLFF. The V call is TRBV7-6, the J call TRBJ1-4; D is ambiguous. The CDR3 sequence is 12 residues long. Germline-derived CDR1 and CDR2 are SGHVS and FNYEAQ. Trimming cost V 2 bases and J 8 bases, with 6 bases left between them. Supplemented by reference TRBV7-6 and TRBJ1-4, the full variable domain reads GAGVSQSPRYKVTKRGQDVALRCDPISGHVSLYWYRQALGQGPEFLTYFNYEAQQDKSGLPNDRFSAERPEGSISTLTIQRTEQRDSAMYRCASSLSVEKLFFGSGTQLSVL.

This chain links TRBV4-3 with TRBJ2-7; 11 nucleotides match TRBD2. Unmatched junction bases numbered 7, after V lost 2 bases and J lost 4 bases. This CDR3 has 16 amino acids. Germline values: CDR1 LGHNA, CDR2 YSLEER. In DNA, the CDR3 is TGCGCCAGCAGCCAAACTGGGACTAGCGGTTCTTACGAGCAGTACTTC. Amino acid sequence: CASSQTGTSGSYEQYF.

The chain links TRBV19 to TRBJ2-3, with 7 bases identical to TRBD2. V shed 0 bases and J 0 bases; nucleotides not matched to a gene: 0. The CDR3 extends over 15 amino acids. CDR1 and CDR2 (germline): LNHDA, SQIVND (reference sequence). This chain's CDR3 is CASSIEGGSTDTQYF. For the CDR3, the DNA is TGTGCCAGTAGTATAGAGGGAGGGAGCACAGATACGCAGTATTTT. Full variable domain (outside the CDR3, taken from reference TRBV19 and TRBJ2-3): DGGITQSPKYLFRKEGQNVTLSCEQNLNHDAMYWYRQDPGQGLRLIYYSQIVNDFQKGDIAEGYSVSREKKESFPLTVTSAQKNPTAFYLCASSIEGGSTDTQYFGPGTRLTVL.

This chain connects TRBV28 to TRBJ1-2; a weak D match, TRBD1 (5 bases). CDR1 and CDR2 from the germline V gene are MDHEN and SYDVKM. The V gene lost 5 bases and the J gene lost 6 bases, with 13 bases spanning the gap. The CDR3 has 13 residues. This CDR3 is CASSEQGLDGYTF. CDR3 DNA sequence: TGTGCCAGCAGTGAGCAGGGACTTGATGGCTACACCTTC.

The genes are TRBV27 and TRBJ2-7, with D possibly TRBD2 on 5 matching bases. The V end lost 6 bases, the J end lost 0 bases, and 21 bases lay between the germline ends. In germline, CDR1 is MNHEY, CDR2 SMNVEV (reference sequence). CDR3 size: 17 residues. CDR3 bases: TGTGCCAGCAGGCGGGCCGGTTTGAGACTAAGCTCCTACGAGCAGTACTTC. Protein sequence: CASRRAGLRLSSYEQYF.

A few counts support this clone. The V and J genes are TRBV27 and TRBJ2-5; the match to TRBD1 covers 8 bases. The CDR3 runs to 13 residues. With V trimmed by 2 bases and J by 5 bases, 1 base remained unmatched. CDR1 MNHEY and CDR2 SMNVEV come from the germline V gene (reference sequence). CDR3: CASSLRTGETQYF. As DNA, the CDR3 is TGTGCCAGCAGTTTAAGGACAGGGGAGACCCAGTACTTC.

The chain employs TRBV2 and TRBJ2-1; 13 positions agree with TRBD2. This CDR3 is 14 amino acids long. CDR1 and CDR2 from the germline V gene are SNHLY and FYNNEI. J was trimmed by 10 bases and V by 8 bases; bases with no gene match: 8. In DNA, the CDR3 is TGTGCCAGCGCAGGACTAGCGGGAGTAGTAGAGCAGTTCTTC. Its translation is CASAGLAGVVEQFF. The full variable domain, completed using reference TRBV2 and TRBJ2-1, is EPEVTQTPSHQVTQMGQEVILRCVPISNHLYFYWYRQILGQKVEFLVSFYNNEISEKSEIFDDQFSVERPDGSNFTLKIRSTKLEDSAMYFCASAGLAGVVEQFFGPGTRLTVL.

A single count supports this clone. The chain uses TRBV6-4 and TRBJ2-1; 8 positions match TRBD2. The CDR3 is made up of 14 amino acids. Germline V gene data show CDR1 as MRHNA and CDR2 as SNTAGT. Trimming cost V 6 bases and J 1 base; bases outside gene matches: 2. CDR3 sequence reads: CASSPSGSYNEQFF. CDR3 sequence (DNA): TGTGCCAGCAGCCCTAGCGGGTCCTACAATGAGCAGTTCTTC.

The V gene is TRBV4-1, the J gene TRBJ2-1; a weak D match, TRBD1 (7 bases). Deletions cut 4 bases from V and 4 bases from J, with 17 bases between. In germline, CDR1 is MGHRA, CDR2 YSYEKL. CDR3 length equals 16 residues. Here the CDR3 reads CASSLSPRDRYNEQFF. The CDR3 DNA sequence: TGCGCCAGCAGCCTCAGCCCGCGGGACAGATACAATGAGCAGTTCTTC.

This sequence joins TRBV28 and TRBJ2-7; TRBD1 agrees at 8 bases. The CDR3 totals 12 residues. CDR1 and CDR2 from the germline V gene are MDHEN and SYDVKM. The DNA for the CDR3 is TGTTCAACAGGGGGAGCTAGCTACGAGCAGTACTTC. Protein product: CSTGGASYEQYF. The variable domain in full, with the rest retrieved from reference TRBV28 and TRBJ2-7, is DVKVTQSSRYLVKRTGEKVFLECVQDMDHENMFWYRQDPGLGLRLIYFSYDVKMKEKGDIPEGYSVSREKKERFSLILESASTNQTSMYLCSTGGASYEQYFGPGTRLTVT.

This chain's CDR3 is CAISDDRVGGEAFF. Written as DNA, the CDR3 is TGTGCCATCAGTGACGACAGGGTGGGTGGAGAAGCTTTCTTT. V and J are TRBV10-3 and TRBJ1-1; 7 bases line up with TRBD1. The germline CDR1 and CDR2 sequences are ENHRY and SYGVKD. J was trimmed by 8 bases and V by 3 bases; bases with no gene match: 9. The CDR3 length is 14 residues.

The chain recombines TRBV2 with TRBJ1-1; unclear D gene. CDR1 is SNHLY and CDR2 is FYNNEI in the germline V gene. This CDR3 comprises 14 residues. The germline V and J ends were trimmed by 0 bases and 6 bases, with 11 bases remaining between them. CDR3 in amino acids: CASSEAPFRAEAFF. The CDR3, as DNA: TGTGCCAGCAGTGAAGCCCCCTTCCGGGCTGAAGCTTTCTTT. The full variable domain, its missing parts supplied by reference TRBV2 and TRBJ1-1, is EPEVTQTPSHQVTQMGQEVILRCVPISNHLYFYWYRQILGQKVEFLVSFYNNEISEKSEIFDDQFSVERPDGSNFTLKIRSTKLEDSAMYFCASSEAPFRAEAFFGQGTRLTVV.

This rearrangement joins TRBV6-5 to TRBJ1-2; TRBD1 agrees at 8 bases. The V gene end was trimmed by 5 bases and the J gene end by 4 bases; junction bases not matched to a gene: 3. CDR1 and CDR2 from the germline V gene are MNHEY and SVGAGI. CDR3 length: 13 amino acids. The CDR3 protein is CASSPGTGYGYTF. The CDR3 DNA sequence: TGTGCCAGCAGTCCCGGGACAGGCTATGGCTACACCTTC.

The chain combines TRBV5-3 with TRBJ2-7; 8 nucleotides match TRBD1. TRBV5-3 is sorted into the ORF group, with uncertain function. The CDR3 totals 17 residues. V was pared by 3 bases and J by 5 bases, with 16 bases of the junction left unmatched. CDR3 sequence reads: CARSSRQGIISLDEQYF. In DNA, the CDR3 is TGTGCCAGAAGCTCTCGACAGGGGATTATCTCACTCGACGAGCAGTACTTC.

The chain links TRBV9 to TRBJ2-2; 9 bases fit TRBD2. V was clipped by 0 bases and J by 1 base; unmatched bases: 7. CDR1 and CDR2 from the germline V gene are SGDLS and YYNGEE. This CDR3 spans 18 amino acids. DNA of the CDR3: TGTGCCAGCAGCGTAGGGCTAGCGGGATTACTGAACACCGGGGAGCTGTTTTTT. Translating it yields CASSVGLAGLLNTGELFF.

The J gene is TRBJ2-1, the V gene TRBV18, with D possibly TRBD1 on 6 matching bases. In germline, CDR1 is KGHSH, CDR2 LQKENI. Trimming stripped 6 bases from V and 2 bases from J, with 14 bases between. This CDR3 is built from 15 residues. The DNA of the CDR3 is TGTGCCAGCTCGTACCAAGGACAGACCTACAATGAGCAGTTCTTC. It is translated as CASSYQGQTYNEQFF.

J is TRBJ2-7 and V is TRBV2, with D hard to call. Germline-derived CDR1 and CDR2 are SNHLY and FYNNEI. The CDR3 is 13 residues long. V was shortened by 0 bases and J by 4 bases, with 7 bases between the two germline ends. The chain's CDR3 is CASSEAWAYEQYF. The CDR3 nucleotides are TGTGCCAGCAGTGAAGCTTGGGCTTACGAGCAGTACTTC.

V is TRBV11-3 and J is TRBJ2-5; 8 bases are shared with TRBD2. Looked up from germline, CDR1 is SGHNT and CDR2 is YENEEA. The V gene end was trimmed by 4 bases and the J gene end by 0 bases; junction bases not matched to a gene: 7. The CDR3 extends over 16 amino acids. The CDR3 sequence: CASSSQRELYQETQYF. The CDR3 DNA follows: TGTGCCAGCAGCTCCCAGCGGGAGCTGTACCAAGAGACCCAGTACTTC.

This chain uses TRBV14 with TRBJ2-7; 9 positions agree with TRBD1. Per germline, CDR1 SGHDN and CDR2 FVKESK. This CDR3 contains 14 residues. Trimming took 3 bases from V and 2 from J; bases not matched to a gene: 2. DNA of the CDR3: TGTGCCAGCAGCCAGTGGACAGGGGCCTACGAGCAGTACTTC. Protein product: CASSQWTGAYEQYF.

The rearrangement links TRBV7-8 to TRBJ1-1, with TRBD1 as a possible D gene (5 bases). Germline CDR1 reads SGHVS; CDR2 reads FQNEAQ. Trimming cost V 1 base and J 4 bases, with 13 bases left between them. This CDR3 is 15 amino acids long. CDR3 amino acids: CASSLDPGLGTEAFF. The CDR3 nucleotides read TGTGCCAGCAGCTTAGATCCAGGGTTAGGCACTGAAGCTTTCTTT.

The chain is built from TRBV29-1 and TRBJ2-7; TRBD2 aligns across 11 bases. Germline CDR1 SQVTM, CDR2 ANQGSEA. This CDR3 region has 14 residues. The junction had 11 bases not matched to a gene; V was cut back by 6 bases and J by 7 bases. Here the CDR3 DNA reads TGCAGCGTGGGGGTTAGCGGGAGGGCCGGGGAGCAGTACTTC. Protein sequence: CSVGVSGRAGEQYF.

The rearrangement uses TRBV7-2 and TRBJ2-2; TRBD2 aligns across 8 bases. Trimming cost V 1 base and J 6 bases; bases outside gene matches: 4. This CDR3 region has 15 residues. Germline V gives CDR1 SGHTA, CDR2 FQGNSA. This chain's CDR3 is CASSLGSGSAGELFF. In nucleotides, the CDR3 is TGTGCCAGCAGCTTAGGGAGCGGGAGTGCCGGGGAGCTGTTTTTT. Filled out from reference TRBV7-2 and TRBJ2-2, the complete variable domain reads GAGVSQSPSNKVTEKGKDVELRCDPISGHTALYWYRQSLGQGLEFLIYFQGNSAPDKSGLPSDRFSAERTGGSVSTLTIQRTQQEDSAVYLCASSLGSGSAGELFFGEGSRLTVL.

The chain links TRBV7-2 to TRBJ2-7; the match to TRBD2 covers 9 bases. J was trimmed by 3 bases and V by 6 bases; bases with no gene match: 3. CDR1 and CDR2 from the germline V gene are SGHTA and FQGNSA. This CDR3 has 13 amino acids. CDR3 in DNA: TGTGCCAGCAGACTAGCGGGCCACTACGAGCAGTACTTC. This sequence encodes CASRLAGHYEQYF.

The chain combines TRBV18 with TRBJ2-3; D uncertain. Germline V gene lookup returns CDR1 KGHSH and CDR2 LQKENI. The CDR3 consists of 14 residues. V was cut by 2 bases and J by 0 bases, with 6 bases left in between. The CDR3 DNA reads TGTGCCAGCTCACCAACGGTTAGCACAGATACGCAGTATTTT. Encoded protein: CASSPTVSTDTQYF.

This chain joins TRBV19 and TRBJ1-2; D is perhaps TRBD1 (6 bases). The CDR3 sequence is 14 residues long. Germline loops: CDR1 LNHDA, CDR2 SQIVND (reference sequence). Trimming took off 10 bases at V and 2 bases at J, with 17 bases between the two ends. The CDR3 DNA sequence: TGTGCCACCCAGACAAAACAGGGCAACTATGGCTACACCTTC. It is translated as CATQTKQGNYGYTF.